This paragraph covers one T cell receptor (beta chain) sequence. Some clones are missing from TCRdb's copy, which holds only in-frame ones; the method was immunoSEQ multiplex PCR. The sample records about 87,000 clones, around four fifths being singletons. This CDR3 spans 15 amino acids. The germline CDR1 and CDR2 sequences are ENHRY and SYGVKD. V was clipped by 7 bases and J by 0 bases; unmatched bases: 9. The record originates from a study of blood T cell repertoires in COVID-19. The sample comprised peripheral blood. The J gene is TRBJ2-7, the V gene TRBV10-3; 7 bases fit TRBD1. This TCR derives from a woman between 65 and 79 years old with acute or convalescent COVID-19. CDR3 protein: CAITQDRTSSYEQYF. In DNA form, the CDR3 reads TGTGCCATCACCCAGGACAGGACGAGCTCCTACGAGCAGTACTTC.